This TCR beta chain was profiled in a study of hypomethylating agent response in myelodysplastic syndrome. Germline CDR1 is MNHEY and CDR2 is SMNVEV (reference sequence). The length of the CDR3 is 16 residues. V was pared by 6 bases and J by 7 bases, with 25 bases between. Clones were read by immunoSEQ multiplex PCR, and TCRdb kept only the in-frame ones, dropping some. The sample gives about 4,700 clones, less than 90% of which show up once; 20% is in the top ten. The clonotype comes from a human donor with myelodysplastic syndrome. The sequencing here drew on bone marrow, taken before or after starting hypomethylating agent treatment for myelodysplastic syndrome (not recorded which). The chain combines TRBV27 with TRBJ2-7; perhaps TRBD1 as D (5 bases). The CDR3 nucleotides read TGTGCCAGCAGGGCGGCGGTAACAGGCCCTCCTAAGGAGCAGTACTTC. It translates to CASRAAVTGPPKEQYF.